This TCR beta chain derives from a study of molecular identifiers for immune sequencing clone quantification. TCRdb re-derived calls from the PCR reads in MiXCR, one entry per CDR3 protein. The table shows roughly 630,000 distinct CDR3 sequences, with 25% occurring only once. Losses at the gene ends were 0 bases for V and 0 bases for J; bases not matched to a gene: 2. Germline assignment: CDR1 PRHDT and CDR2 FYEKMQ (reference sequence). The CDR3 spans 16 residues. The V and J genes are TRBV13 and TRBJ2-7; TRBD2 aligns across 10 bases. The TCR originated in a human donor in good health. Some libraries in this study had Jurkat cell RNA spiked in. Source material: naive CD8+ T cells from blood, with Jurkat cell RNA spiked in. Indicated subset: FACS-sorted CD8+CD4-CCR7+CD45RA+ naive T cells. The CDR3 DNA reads TGTGCCAGCAGCTTAGGACTAGCGGGACGCTCCTACGAGCAGTACTTC. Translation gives CASSLGLAGRSYEQYF.